These 25 T cell receptor beta chains came from one sample sequenced in a study of T-cell memory formation after mild COVID-19. TCRdb re-analysed the 5' RACE reads in MiXCR, keeping a single row per CDR3 protein. There are 300,000 to 350,000 distinct CDR3 sequences in the sample; roughly an eighth occur only once, and 22% lies in the top ten. Material: PBMCs or a T cell subset sorted from them (not recorded which). These receptors were taken from a man aged 18 to 29 who had mild COVID-19 (a few samples of this study predate the infection). Cell type and time point are not known.

In this sample, this clonotype turned up many times. The gene calls are TRBV23-1 and TRBJ2-5, with 8 bases fitting TRBD2. TRBV23-1 carries the ORF label, with uncertain function. V trimming: 5 bases; J trimming: 5 bases; junction bases outside the gene matches: 7. The CDR3 totals 14 residues. CDR3 DNA sequence: TGCGCCAGCAGTTCCGGGGGGGCCGGGGAGACCCAGTACTTC. It is translated as CASSSGGAGETQYF.

This clonotype has just a few counts. The chain is built from TRBV30 and TRBJ1-2; D gene uncertain. V shed 5 bases and J shed 1 base, with 5 bases lying between them. The CDR3 is made up of 11 amino acids. Germline V gives CDR1 GTSNPN, CDR2 SVGIG (reference sequence). This CDR3 is CAWENNYGYTF. The CDR3 bases are TGTGCCTGGGAAAATAACTATGGCTACACCTTC.

V gene TRBV7-9 combines with J gene TRBJ2-3; no reliable D call. In germline, CDR1 is SEHNR, CDR2 FQNEAQ (reference sequence). Trimming removed 2 bases at V and 4 bases at J, with 10 bases between. The CDR3 runs to 14 residues. CDR3: CASSLSSEADTQYF. In DNA, the CDR3 is TGTGCCAGCAGCTTATCGAGCGAGGCAGATACGCAGTATTTT.

The chain is built from TRBV20-1 and TRBJ2-2; D tentatively fits TRBD1 or TRBD2 (6 bases each). Germline CDR1 is DFQATT and CDR2 is SNEGSKA (reference sequence). This CDR3 contains 17 residues. Trimming pared 0 bases from V and 4 bases from J, leaving 18 bases between. The CDR3 spells CSARDLGAGGPTGELFF. The DNA of the CDR3 is TGCAGTGCTAGAGATTTAGGAGCCGGGGGCCCCACCGGGGAGCTGTTTTTT.

This clonotype has more than one count but fewer than ten. This sequence joins TRBV30 and TRBJ2-7, with D possibly matching TRBD2 (6 bases). The CDR3 sequence is 14 residues long. The V gene lost 3 bases and the J gene lost 3 bases, with 15 bases spanning the gap. CDR1 GTSNPN and CDR2 SVGIG come from the germline V gene (reference sequence). The CDR3 loop is CAWRPLEGYYEQYF. The DNA for the CDR3 is TGTGCCTGGAGGCCGCTGGAGGGTTACTACGAGCAGTACTTC.

There are a few counts of this clonotype. This sequence joins TRBV7-2 and TRBJ2-5; D is ambiguous. Germline assignment: CDR1 SGHTA and CDR2 FQGNSA. V was shortened by 3 bases and J by 4 bases, with 9 bases between the two germline ends. The CDR3 sequence is 13 residues long. Here the CDR3 DNA reads TGTGCCAGCAGCTTCTTTAACGGAGAGACCCAGTACTTC. Translated, it gives CASSFFNGETQYF.

This clonotype was seen at least ten times. The gene calls are TRBV24-1 and TRBJ2-1; 9 positions agree with TRBD1. There are 16 residues in the CDR3. After removal of 4 bases from V and 7 bases from J, the junction contained 10 bases not matched to a gene. Germline values: CDR1 KGHDR, CDR2 SFDVKD. The CDR3: CATSDFRDRVGNEQFF. The CDR3 nucleotides are TGTGCCACCAGTGACTTTCGGGACAGGGTCGGAAATGAGCAGTTCTTC.

The J gene is TRBJ2-5, the V gene TRBV7-3; D is possibly TRBD1 (6 bases). In germline, CDR1 is SGHTA, CDR2 FQGTGA. CDR3 length: 14 amino acids. The V and J ends lost 5 bases and 10 bases respectively, with 20 bases between them. CDR3 nucleotides: TGTGCCAGCAGCCCAGGGGCCCGCCAGATGGTCCAGTACTTC. It encodes CASSPGARQMVQYF.

This clonotype has more than one count but fewer than ten. The CDR3 is CASSPYARIGDGGEKLFF. CDR3 coding DNA: TGTGCCAGCAGCCCTTACGCACGCATCGGGGACGGGGGGGAAAAACTGTTTTTT. The chain couples TRBV4-2 to TRBJ1-4, with a tentative D call TRBD1 (5 bases). CDR3 length: 18 amino acids. V lost 4 bases to trimming and J lost 8 bases, with 26 bases between them. The germline V gene encodes CDR1 LGHNA and CDR2 YNFKEQ.

This clonotype has just a few counts. The CDR3 reads CATRNRGGNEQFF. CDR3 coding DNA: TGTGCCACTCGAAATAGAGGGGGGAATGAGCAGTTCTTC. The V and J genes are TRBV19 and TRBJ2-1; tentatively, D is TRBD1 or TRBD2 (6 bases each). CDR3 length: 13 residues. Trimming pared 10 bases from V and 7 bases from J, leaving 17 bases between. Germline V gene sequence: CDR1 LNHDA, CDR2 SQIVND (reference sequence).

This clonotype was observed a handful of times. The CDR3 sequence: CASFGQGNSPLHF. The CDR3, as DNA: TGTGCCAGCTTCGGACAGGGGAATTCACCCCTCCACTTT. The rearrangement links TRBV6-6 to TRBJ1-6; 9 bases match TRBD1. Germline CDR1 and CDR2: MNHNY and SVGAGI (reference sequence). This CDR3 is 13 amino acids long. V shed 8 bases and J 7 bases; nucleotides not matched to a gene: 3.

The J gene is TRBJ2-1, the V gene TRBV6-6; 7 bases fit TRBD1. Germline CDR1 and CDR2: MNHNY and SVGAGI (reference sequence). CDR3 length: 13 residues. After removal of 5 bases from V and 8 bases from J, the junction contained 6 bases not matched to a gene. This CDR3 is CASSRYRGHEQFF. The CDR3 DNA is TGTGCCAGCAGTCGGTACAGGGGCCATGAGCAGTTCTTC.

This clonotype occurred a few times. The V and J genes are TRBV4-2 and TRBJ2-2; 8 bases agree with TRBD2. In germline, CDR1 is LGHNA, CDR2 YNFKEQ. The CDR3 runs 13 residues. The V and J ends lost 6 bases and 8 bases, in that order; junction bases with no gene match: 5. As DNA, the CDR3 is TGTGCCAGCAGTACCTTAGCGGGAGGGGAGCTGTTTTTT. Amino acid sequence: CASSTLAGGELFF.

This chain joins TRBV7-6 and TRBJ2-7, with D uncertain. The V gene's germline CDR1 is SGHVS and CDR2 FNYEAQ. This CDR3 is 14 amino acids long. The V end was cut by 5 bases, the J end by 6 bases, with 17 bases between. CDR3 DNA sequence: TGTGCCAGCAGCACAACGCCCGCGGAGAGCGAGCAGTACTTC. It encodes CASSTTPAESEQYF.

This clonotype was seen a handful of times. The chain is built from TRBV24-1 and TRBJ1-4; D perhaps matches TRBD1 (6 bases). The V end lost 0 bases, the J end lost 3 bases, and 16 bases lay between the germline ends. The V gene's germline CDR1 is KGHDR and CDR2 SFDVKD. This CDR3 comprises 18 residues. CDR3 protein: CATSDLVRGGSPNEKLFF. As DNA, the CDR3 is TGTGCCACCAGTGATTTGGTCAGGGGAGGCTCTCCTAATGAAAAACTGTTTTTT.

This clonotype was found a few times. The rearrangement joins TRBV4-1 to TRBJ1-1; D is perhaps TRBD1 (5 bases). The CDR3 sequence is 15 residues long. The germline V and J ends were trimmed by 1 base and 6 bases, with 15 bases remaining between them. Germline CDR1 MGHRA, CDR2 YSYEKL. The CDR3 protein is CASSQGTRVGAEAFF. As DNA, the CDR3 is TGCGCCAGCAGCCAAGGAACCCGAGTAGGGGCTGAAGCTTTCTTT.

The chain is built from TRBV5-6 and TRBJ2-3, with 8 positions matching TRBD1. V trimming: 4 bases; J trimming: 3 bases; junction bases outside the gene matches: 10. This CDR3 spans 16 amino acids. From germline, CDR1 is SGHDT and CDR2 YYEEEE. CDR3 nucleotides: TGTGCCAGCAGCCCCCCGGCAGGGGGCAGGACAGATACGCAGTATTTT. As protein: CASSPPAGGRTDTQYF.

The V call is TRBV4-3, the J call TRBJ2-6; D is tentatively TRBD1 or TRBD2 (5 bases each). Germline CDR1 and CDR2: LGHNA and YSLEER. Deletions cut 0 bases from V and 0 bases from J, with 9 bases between. The CDR3 is 17 amino acids. The CDR3 sequence: CASSQDGGYSGANVLTF. The CDR3 DNA is TGCGCCAGCAGCCAAGATGGGGGATACTCTGGGGCCAACGTCCTGACTTTC.

This clonotype came up a few times. The V call is TRBV7-2, the J call TRBJ2-3; D gene unclear. V shed 3 bases and J shed 0 bases, with 7 bases lying between them. Germline V gives CDR1 SGHTA, CDR2 FQGNSA. This CDR3 has 14 amino acids. CDR3 protein: CASSFWGSTDTQYF. CDR3 bases: TGTGCCAGCAGCTTTTGGGGTAGCACAGATACGCAGTATTTT.

The rearrangement links TRBV7-6 to TRBJ2-1; a weak D match, TRBD1 (6 bases). V was cut by 1 base and J by 9 bases, with 16 bases left in between. The CDR3 contains 15 residues. The germline V gene encodes CDR1 SGHVS and CDR2 FNYEAQ. The CDR3 DNA follows: TGTGCCAGCAGCTTAGACCCTGGGGGCCTAAGTGAGCAGTTCTTC. Translating it yields CASSLDPGGLSEQFF.

This CDR3 reads CSASPTLVQGYDSPLHF. Written as DNA, the CDR3 is TGCAGTGCTAGCCCTACTCTTGTACAGGGGTACGATTCACCCCTCCACTTT. The chain links TRBV20-1 to TRBJ1-6; the match to TRBD1 covers 7 bases. Germline V CDR1 and CDR2: DFQATT, SNEGSKA (reference sequence). J gave up 8 bases and V 3 bases, and 16 bases lay outside the gene matches. This CDR3 is 17 amino acids long.

This clonotype came up a few times. J is TRBJ2-7 and V is TRBV5-1; 9 bases map to TRBD1. The CDR3 is made up of 18 amino acids. Germline CDR1 reads SGHRS; CDR2 reads YFSETQ. V trimming: 0 bases; J trimming: 4 bases; junction bases outside the gene matches: 14. The CDR3 is CASSLATGTGQVGYEQYF. In nucleotides, the CDR3 is TGCGCCAGCAGCTTGGCAACCGGGACAGGGCAAGTCGGGTACGAGCAGTACTTC.

The chain employs TRBV5-1 and TRBJ2-3, with a tentative D call TRBD1 (7 bases). Trimming left V 0 bases short and J 4 bases short, with 12 bases between. Germline V gives CDR1 SGHRS, CDR2 YFSETQ. This CDR3 is built from 15 residues. CDR3 sequence (DNA): TGCGCCAGCAGCTTGGGGGGGGACAGCTCAGATACGCAGTATTTT. Its translation: CASSLGGDSSDTQYF.

This clonotype was picked up a small number of times. V gene TRBV6-5 combines with J gene TRBJ1-6, with 8 nucleotides matching TRBD1. Germline CDR1 MNHEY, CDR2 SVGAGI. The CDR3 is made up of 16 amino acids. The trim removed 5 bases at V and 2 bases at J, leaving 5 bases unmatched. The CDR3 region has the DNA TGTGCCAGCAGTCAAATACAGGGGGCCTATAATTCACCCCTCCACTTT. It codes for CASSQIQGAYNSPLHF.

CDR3 amino acids: CASVTDLTGELFF. The CDR3 nucleotides read TGTGCCAGCGTCACGGACCTCACCGGGGAGCTGTTTTTT. The V gene is TRBV7-9, the J gene TRBJ2-2; the D is unclear. V lost 8 bases and J 4 bases, leaving 11 bases between the germline ends. Germline V CDR1 and CDR2: SEHNR, FQNEAQ (reference sequence). CDR3 length: 13 amino acids.